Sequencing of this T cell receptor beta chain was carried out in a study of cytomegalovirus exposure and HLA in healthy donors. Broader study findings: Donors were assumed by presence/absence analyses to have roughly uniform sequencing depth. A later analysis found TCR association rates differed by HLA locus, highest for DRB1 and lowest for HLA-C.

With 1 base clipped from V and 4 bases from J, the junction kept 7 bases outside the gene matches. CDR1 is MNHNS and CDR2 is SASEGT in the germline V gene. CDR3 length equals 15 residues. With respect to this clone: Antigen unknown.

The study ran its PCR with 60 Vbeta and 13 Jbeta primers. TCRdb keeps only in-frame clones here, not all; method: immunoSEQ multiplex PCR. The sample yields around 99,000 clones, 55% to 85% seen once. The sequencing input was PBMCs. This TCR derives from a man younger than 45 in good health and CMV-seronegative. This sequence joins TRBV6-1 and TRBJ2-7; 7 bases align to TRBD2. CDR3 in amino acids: CASSEVAGEYYEQYF. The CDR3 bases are TGTGCCAGCAGTGAAGTTGCGGGGGAATATTACGAGCAGTACTTC.